This T cell receptor (beta chain) was profiled in a study of tumour-infiltrating T cells in Burkitt lymphoma. About the research overall: The Burkitt lymphoma cohort spanned all epidemiological subtypes. Productive clonality predicted overall and progression-free survival. Findings of the study overall: Public clonotypes, several, appeared across numerous Burkitt lymphoma patients.

The CDR3 loop spans 15 amino acids. The V gene's germline CDR1 is MGHRA and CDR2 YSYEKL. TCRdb's copy holds only in-frame clones and misses some; the assay was immunoSEQ multiplex PCR. The repertoire holds under 1,500 clones, with 70% to 90% as singletons. Concerning this clone itself: Its specificity is not known. The junction and the germline gene differ at one end; a read error may be behind it.

The sequencing input was tumor tissue. This sequence originates from a human donor with Burkitt lymphoma. This sequence joins TRBV4-1 and TRBJ2-2, with D possibly being TRBD1 (5 bases). CDR3 nucleotide sequence: TGCGCCAGCTCCGCGGTACAGGTGAACATCGGGGAGCTGTTTTTT. Protein sequence: CASSAVQVNIGELFF.